These 28 T cell receptor beta chains were sequenced from one sample in a study of shared clonotypes between healthy human individuals. Data came from immunoSEQ multiplex PCR; TCRdb stores just in-frame clones and leaves some out. The sample contains more than 400,000 clones, 96% of which appear only once. The sample comprised naive CD4+ T cells sorted from blood. Subset given: CD45RA+ positively selected. The receptors stem from a woman between 25 and 40 years old in good health.

The chain combines TRBV5-1 with TRBJ1-1; D gene unclear. Between the trimmed V and J ends, which lost 2 bases and 3 bases, there was a span of 8 bases. This CDR3 spans 13 amino acids. Per germline, CDR1 SGHRS and CDR2 YFSETQ. For the CDR3, the DNA is TGCGCCAGCAGCTTTGTCGGGTACACTGAAGCTTTCTTT. The encoded protein is CASSFVGYTEAFF.

The chain recombines TRBV28 with TRBJ2-4; 9 nucleotides align to TRBD1. The CDR3 is made up of 17 amino acids. V shed 7 bases and J 0 bases; nucleotides not matched to a gene: 10. From germline, CDR1 is MDHEN and CDR2 SYDVKM. This CDR3 reads CASTLQGARSAKNIQYF. The CDR3 nucleotides read TGTGCCAGCACCTTACAGGGGGCCCGCTCAGCCAAAAACATTCAGTACTTC.

In its sample, this clone was seen a few times. V and J are TRBV27 and TRBJ1-5; D is possibly TRBD1 (5 bases). The CDR3 has 16 residues. V gave up 6 bases and J gave up 0 bases, with 15 bases separating them. Germline CDR1 is MNHEY and CDR2 is SMNVEV (reference sequence). The CDR3 region has the DNA TGTGCCAGCAGGGGGGAGGGAGGGTATAGCAATCAGCCCCAGCATTTT. It yields the protein CASRGEGGYSNQPQHF.

This chain uses TRBV28 with TRBJ2-3; TRBD1 matches at 7 bases. Per germline, CDR1 MDHEN and CDR2 SYDVKM. The CDR3 totals 15 residues. With 2 bases clipped from V and 3 bases from J, the junction kept 5 bases outside the gene matches. CDR3 sequence reads: CASSLVQGETDTQYF. For the CDR3, the DNA is TGTGCCAGCAGTTTAGTGCAGGGGGAGACAGATACGCAGTATTTT.

The V and J genes are TRBV5-6 and TRBJ1-2; 11 bases match TRBD1. This CDR3 comprises 16 residues. The germline V gene encodes CDR1 SGHDT and CDR2 YYEEEE. Losses at the gene ends were 4 bases for V and 4 bases for J; bases not matched to a gene: 9. The CDR3 DNA sequence: TGTGCCAGCAGCGCCAACCCGGGACAGGGGGGCTATGGCTACACCTTC. Protein sequence: CASSANPGQGGYGYTF. The variable domain in full, with the rest retrieved from reference TRBV5-6 and TRBJ1-2, is DAGVTQSPTHLIKTRGQQVTLRCSPKSGHDTVSWYQQALGQGPQFIFQYYEEEERQRGNFPDRFSGHQFPNYSSELNVNALLLGDSALYLCASSANPGQGGYGYTFGSGTRLTVV.

The sample holds one count of this clone. This chain links TRBV2 with TRBJ2-5; 8 nucleotides line up with TRBD2. Per the germline V gene, CDR1 is SNHLY and CDR2 is FYNNEI. The CDR3 consists of 14 residues. V trimming: 7 bases; J trimming: 3 bases; junction bases outside the gene matches: 7. CDR3 nucleotides: TGTGCCAGCATTGTAGCGGGAAGGGAAGAGACCCAGTACTTC. Its translation is CASIVAGREETQYF.

The rearrangement links TRBV19 to TRBJ2-1; weak D call: TRBD2 (6 bases). The germline CDR1 and CDR2 sequences are LNHDA and SQIVND (reference sequence). V shed 4 bases and J shed 3 bases, with 7 bases lying between them. The CDR3 extends over 13 amino acids. CDR3: CASSTDYYNEQFF. For the CDR3, the DNA is TGTGCCAGTAGTACGGACTACTACAATGAGCAGTTCTTC.

V gene TRBV19 combines with J gene TRBJ2-7; D may be TRBD1 (6 bases). Trimming removed 3 bases from V and 0 bases from J, with 18 bases in between. CDR3 length: 17 amino acids. The germline CDR1 and CDR2 sequences are LNHDA and SQIVND (reference sequence). In DNA, the CDR3 is TGTGCCAGTAGTATTATGTCAGTCGGGACAAACTCCTACGAGCAGTACTTC. Translating gives CASSIMSVGTNSYEQYF.

The rearrangement joins TRBV7-9 to TRBJ1-6; maybe TRBD1 (5 bases). Germline CDR1 SEHNR, CDR2 FQNEAQ (reference sequence). This CDR3 has 14 residues. V was cut by 5 bases and J by 5 bases, with 10 bases left in between. CDR3 region: CASSQHRNNSPLHF. CDR3 in DNA: TGTGCCAGCAGCCAACACAGGAATAATTCACCCCTCCACTTT.

The chain couples TRBV5-1 to TRBJ2-7; 7 nucleotides align to TRBD2. With 5 bases clipped from V and 7 bases from J, the junction kept 15 bases outside the gene matches. The CDR3 runs 15 residues. Germline assignment: CDR1 SGHRS and CDR2 YFSETQ. This CDR3 reads CASRPSGGSSREQYF. The CDR3 coding sequence is TGCGCCAGCAGACCCTCCGGGGGGTCGTCTCGGGAGCAGTACTTC.

The J gene is TRBJ2-7, the V gene TRBV6-6; TRBD2 is a possible D gene (6 bases). Per germline, CDR1 MNHNY and CDR2 SVGAGI (reference sequence). Trimming pared 1 base from V and 5 bases from J, leaving 12 bases between. The CDR3 runs 14 residues. For the CDR3, the DNA is TGTGCCAGCAGTTACTGGGTAGGGAGGCACGAGCAGTACTTC. This translates into CASSYWVGRHEQYF.

This chain links TRBV19 with TRBJ1-1; tentative D call: TRBD1 (6 bases). V gave up 1 base and J gave up 0 bases, with 15 bases separating them. Germline-derived CDR1 and CDR2 are LNHDA and SQIVND (reference sequence). This CDR3 is 17 amino acids long. The chain's CDR3 is CASSIGGGPIMNTEAFF. For the CDR3, the DNA is TGTGCCAGTAGTATAGGCGGGGGGCCAATCATGAACACTGAAGCTTTCTTT.

The chain couples TRBV28 to TRBJ2-7; 11 bases map to TRBD1. The CDR3 length is 16 residues. Germline V gives CDR1 MDHEN, CDR2 SYDVKM. V lost 4 bases to trimming and J lost 2 bases; unmatched junction nucleotides: 7. The CDR3 DNA is TGTGCCAGCAGTTCGGGACAGGGGGGGAGTCCCTACGAGCAGTACTTC. Translation gives CASSSGQGGSPYEQYF.

This chain joins TRBV6-5 and TRBJ1-5; 9 nucleotides line up with TRBD1. V was pared by 6 bases and J by 3 bases, with 3 bases of the junction left unmatched. This CDR3 region has 14 residues. Germline CDR1 is MNHEY and CDR2 is SVGAGI. This CDR3 is CASRGDRVNQPQHF. The CDR3 bases are TGTGCCAGCAGGGGGGACAGGGTCAATCAGCCCCAGCATTTT.

J is TRBJ1-1 and V is TRBV11-2; D unclear. Trimming removed 3 bases from V and 4 bases from J, with 9 bases in between. The CDR3 has 13 amino acids. From germline, CDR1 is SGHAT and CDR2 FQNNGV. The CDR3 here is CASSFPMGTEAFF. The CDR3 nucleotides are TGTGCCAGCAGCTTCCCCATGGGCACTGAAGCTTTCTTT.

The chain is built from TRBV5-1 and TRBJ2-2; 9 positions agree with TRBD1. The germline V gene encodes CDR1 SGHRS and CDR2 YFSETQ. Germline trimming cut 2 bases from V and 4 bases from J; bases unmatched to any gene: 6. This CDR3 is built from 16 residues. For the CDR3, the DNA is TGCGCCAGCAGCTTCCGGGACAGGGCGGCCACCGGGGAGCTGTTTTTT. It codes for CASSFRDRAATGELFF.

V usage is TRBV21-1 and J usage is TRBJ1-5. TRBV21-1 counts as a pseudogene. The CDR3 totals 15 residues. The CDR3 here is CASSKGTLGYQPQHF. CDR3 DNA: TGTGCCAGCAGCAAAGGGACCCTGGGGTATCAGCCCCAGCATTTT.

This chain connects TRBV20-1 to TRBJ1-4; D not certain. There are 11 residues in the CDR3. The V gene's germline CDR1 is DFQATT and CDR2 SNEGSKA (reference sequence). The V end lost 8 bases, the J end lost 0 bases, and 4 bases lay between the germline ends. In nucleotides, the CDR3 is TGCAGTAAGGCAACTAATGAAAAACTGTTTTTT. As protein: CSKATNEKLFF.

The rearrangement links TRBV5-1 to TRBJ2-7; no clear D. CDR1 and CDR2 from the germline V gene are SGHRS and YFSETQ. The CDR3 loop spans 15 amino acids. Trimming removed 3 bases from V and 2 bases from J, with 15 bases in between. The CDR3 protein is CASSSGWVPPYEQYF. Written as DNA, the CDR3 is TGCGCCAGCAGCTCCGGTTGGGTCCCTCCCTACGAGCAGTACTTC.

This rearrangement joins TRBV5-4 to TRBJ2-1; D is possibly TRBD2 (5 bases). Trimming left V 2 bases short and J 4 bases short, with 10 bases between. The CDR3 is 14 residues long. Per germline, CDR1 SGHNT and CDR2 YYREEE (reference sequence). This chain's CDR3 is CASSFERSYNEQFF. CDR3 coding DNA: TGTGCCAGCAGCTTTGAGCGGTCATACAATGAGCAGTTCTTC.

This clone came up a few times. The chain carries TRBV10-3 and TRBJ2-7; maybe TRBD2 (5 bases). Germline V gene data show CDR1 as ENHRY and CDR2 as SYGVKD. This CDR3 comprises 14 residues. V was pared by 1 base and J by 5 bases, with 12 bases between. The CDR3 DNA sequence: TGTGCCATCAGTGAGTTCGCCCAGAGGGACGAGCAGTACTTC. Its protein product is CAISEFAQRDEQYF.

The V and J genes are TRBV18 and TRBJ2-7; tentative D call: TRBD1 (6 bases). The germline V gene encodes CDR1 KGHSH and CDR2 LQKENI. The CDR3 sequence is 14 residues long. Trimming removed 3 bases from V and 0 bases from J, with 9 bases in between. The CDR3 sequence is CASSPQQGSYEQYF. The CDR3 nucleotides are TGTGCCAGCTCACCCCAACAGGGCTCCTACGAGCAGTACTTC.

The chain uses TRBV19 and TRBJ2-5, with a tentative D call TRBD2 (6 bases). The CDR3 has 15 residues. Trimming removed 5 bases from V and 0 bases from J, with 13 bases in between. Germline assignment: CDR1 LNHDA and CDR2 SQIVND (reference sequence). The CDR3 region has the DNA TGTGCCAGTAGTCTACAAGGAGGGGACCAAGAGACCCAGTACTTC. Encoded protein: CASSLQGGDQETQYF.

This rearrangement joins TRBV28 to TRBJ2-7; no firm D call. Trimming shortened V by 5 bases and J by 2 bases, and 13 bases separated the two germline ends. The V gene's germline CDR1 is MDHEN and CDR2 SYDVKM. The CDR3 covers 14 residues. CDR3 loop: CASSPGGTTYEQYF. The CDR3 nucleotides are TGTGCCAGCAGTCCCGGCGGAACCACCTACGAGCAGTACTTC.

The chain joins TRBV2 to TRBJ2-7, with D perhaps TRBD2 (5 bases). The CDR3 consists of 12 residues. CDR1 SNHLY and CDR2 FYNNEI come from the germline V gene. With 6 bases removed from V and 2 bases from J, the gap between germline ends came to 8 bases. CDR3 nucleotides: TGTGCCAGCAGGGAGGAGCCCTACGAGCAGTACTTC. This sequence encodes CASREEPYEQYF.

This chain links TRBV19 with TRBJ2-7; D is ambiguous. The germline V and J ends were trimmed by 9 bases and 3 bases, with 15 bases remaining between them. CDR1 LNHDA and CDR2 SQIVND come from the germline V gene (reference sequence). The CDR3 extends over 13 amino acids. The DNA of the CDR3 is TGTGCCAGCGGTGACCTAGTCAACTACGAGCAGTACTTC. Amino acids: CASGDLVNYEQYF.

J is TRBJ1-1 and V is TRBV7-9, with 9 bases aligning to TRBD1. Trimming took 5 bases from V and 5 from J; bases not matched to a gene: 6. Germline V lookup: CDR1 SEHNR, CDR2 FQNEAQ (reference sequence). CDR3 size: 14 residues. CDR3 sequence: CASSKTGGRTEAFF. The CDR3 DNA follows: TGTGCCAGCAGCAAAACAGGGGGCCGGACTGAAGCTTTCTTT.

The genes are TRBV6-1 and TRBJ2-5; 7 positions match TRBD1. Germline V gene lookup returns CDR1 MNHNS and CDR2 SASEGT. This CDR3 contains 15 residues. Trimming cost V 5 bases and J 5 bases; bases outside gene matches: 11. This CDR3 reads CASSNDRALSETQYF. In nucleotides, the CDR3 is TGTGCCAGCAGTAATGACAGGGCGTTGTCCGAGACCCAGTACTTC.